Each of the 24 T cell receptor beta chains below was sequenced from the same sample in a study of T cell repertoires in cytomegalovirus infection. These receptors have no known antigen. TCRdb analysed the reads with MiXCR anew, one entry per CDR3 protein. Of about 770,000 distinct CDR3 sequences detected, almost 30% appear once; the ten largest clones hold less than 15%. Sample: cultured CD8+ T cells from PBMCs, taken from culture after CMV antigen stimulation. All receptors come from a human donor in good health (CMV status not recorded). Some clones in this sample may be carry-over from other donors' samples.

The chain is built from TRBV5-1 and TRBJ1-1, with a possible D match to TRBD1 (5 bases). V was shortened by 0 bases and J by 7 bases, with 19 bases between the two germline ends. The CDR3 extends over 16 amino acids. CDR1 is SGHRS and CDR2 is YFSETQ in the germline V gene. The CDR3 loop reads CASSLATQGGAVEAFF. CDR3 nucleotide sequence: TGCGCCAGCAGCTTGGCCACTCAGGGTGGGGCGGTTGAAGCTTTCTTT.

V gene TRBV5-4 combines with J gene TRBJ1-1; a weak D match, TRBD1 (5 bases). In germline, CDR1 is SGHNT, CDR2 YYREEE (reference sequence). CDR3 length equals 13 residues. Trimming stripped 4 bases from V and 7 bases from J, with 14 bases between. The CDR3 sequence: CASSPDGANEAFF. The CDR3 coding sequence is TGTGCCAGCAGCCCGGACGGGGCCAATGAAGCTTTCTTT.

This clonotype was found many times. This chain links TRBV6-5 with TRBJ2-5, with D hard to call. This CDR3 has 14 amino acids. Germline V gene lookup returns CDR1 MNHEY and CDR2 SVGAGI. Trimming stripped 4 bases from V and 0 bases from J, with 9 bases between. As DNA, the CDR3 is TGTGCCAGCAGTTCTCCGGCGTACCAAGAGACCCAGTACTTC. Protein product: CASSSPAYQETQYF.

This clonotype was picked up many times. V is TRBV7-9 and J is TRBJ2-3; D is unclear. Germline CDR1 reads SEHNR; CDR2 reads FQNEAQ (reference sequence). V was pared by 5 bases and J by 5 bases, with 17 bases between. The CDR3 has 15 amino acids. The CDR3 sequence is CASSTTEPFVDTQYF. The CDR3 nucleotides read TGTGCCAGCAGCACAACGGAGCCCTTCGTAGATACGCAGTATTTT. Supplemented by reference TRBV7-9 and TRBJ2-3, the full variable domain reads DTGVSQNPRHKITKRGQNVTFRCDPISEHNRLYWYRQTLGQGPEFLTYFQNEAQLEKSRLLSDRFSAERPKGSFSTLEIQRTEQGDSAMYLCASSTTEPFVDTQYFGPGTRLTVL.

Many counts were recorded for this clonotype. This chain uses TRBV7-3 with TRBJ2-2; perhaps TRBD1 as D (5 bases). Germline V gives CDR1 SGHTA, CDR2 FQGTGA. CDR3 size: 14 residues. Trimming cost V 1 base and J 9 bases, with 12 bases left between them. CDR3 nucleotide sequence: TGTGCCAGCAGCTTAAATGTGGGGCCGCGGGAGCTGTTTTTT. Protein product: CASSLNVGPRELFF.

At least ten counts were recorded for this clonotype. At one of its ends the junction is not consistent with the germline gene, which may arise from a read error. This rearrangement joins TRBV12-3 or TRBV12-4 to TRBJ2-1; maybe TRBD2 (5 bases). The length of the CDR3 is 11 residues. CDR3 sequence: CASRSPSGWIF. CDR3 nucleotides: TGTGCCAGCAGGTCCCCATCGGGATGGATCTTC.

This clonotype appeared once. The chain employs TRBV7-9 and TRBJ2-6; D gene uncertain. The CDR3 loop spans 15 amino acids. The ends were cut back, 3 bases at V and 1 base at J, with 7 bases in the middle. Per the germline V gene, CDR1 is SEHNR and CDR2 is FQNEAQ (reference sequence). The CDR3 DNA follows: TGTGCCAGCAGCTTCAGAGAGTCTGGGGCCAACGTCCTGACTTTC. It specifies CASSFRESGANVLTF. Full variable domain (outside the CDR3, taken from reference TRBV7-9 and TRBJ2-6): DTGVSQNPRHKITKRGQNVTFRCDPISEHNRLYWYRQTLGQGPEFLTYFQNEAQLEKSRLLSDRFSAERPKGSFSTLEIQRTEQGDSAMYLCASSFRESGANVLTFGAGSRLTVL.

There are a few counts of this clonotype. This sequence joins TRBV7-9 and TRBJ2-5; D call uncertain. Between the trimmed V and J ends, which lost 0 bases and 0 bases, there was a span of 8 bases. Germline values: CDR1 SEHNR, CDR2 FQNEAQ (reference sequence). There are 15 residues in the CDR3. In DNA form, the CDR3 reads TGTGCCAGCAGCTTAGCGAACTCGTACCAAGAGACCCAGTACTTC. Amino acids: CASSLANSYQETQYF.

In DNA, the CDR3 is TGTGCCAGCAGCGCGGGACAGGGGGGAGAAGCTTTCTTT. This encodes CASSAGQGGEAFF. The V call is TRBV5-6, the J call TRBJ1-1; 11 bases agree with TRBD1. This CDR3 region has 13 residues. J lost 8 bases, V lost 4 bases, and 4 bases had no gene match. From germline, CDR1 is SGHDT and CDR2 YYEEEE.

This chain uses TRBV10-2 with TRBJ1-1; D may be TRBD1 (6 bases). V shed 6 bases and J shed 2 bases, with 10 bases lying between them. The CDR3 runs 13 residues. The germline CDR1 and CDR2 sequences are WSHSY and SAAADI. Here the CDR3 reads CASSRDINTEAFF. In nucleotides, the CDR3 is TGCGCCAGCAGCCGGGACATCAACACTGAAGCTTTCTTT.

DNA for the CDR3: TGTGCCAGCAGCGAAGGACAGCTCTCTGGAAACACCATATATTTT. Translation: CASSEGQLSGNTIYF. The genes are TRBV7-6 and TRBJ1-3, with a weak D call TRBD1 (6 bases). Per germline, CDR1 SGHVS and CDR2 FNYEAQ. The CDR3 extends over 15 amino acids. V lost 5 bases and J 0 bases, leaving 11 bases between the germline ends.

This clonotype was seen a handful of times. V gene TRBV6-1 combines with J gene TRBJ2-1, with a possible D match to TRBD2 (6 bases). The germline gives CDR1 MNHNS, CDR2 SASEGT. This CDR3 is built from 14 residues. Trimming stripped 1 base from V and 15 bases from J, with 19 bases between. The chain's CDR3 is CASSEEDYGYDPFF. CDR3 DNA: TGTGCCAGCAGTGAAGAGGACTACGGCTACGACCCGTTCTTC.

In its sample, this clonotype was seen many times. The chain is built from TRBV7-2 and TRBJ2-5; TRBD2 aligns across 10 bases. This CDR3 comprises 16 residues. With 6 bases clipped from V and 5 bases from J, the junction kept 12 bases outside the gene matches. CDR1 is SGHTA and CDR2 is FQGNSA in the germline V gene. Here the CDR3 reads CASSPGTSARWETQYF. The CDR3 nucleotides read TGTGCCAGCAGTCCCGGGACTAGCGCCCGATGGGAGACCCAGTACTTC.

The V and J genes are TRBV6-2 or TRBV6-3 and TRBJ2-5; TRBD1 might be the D (5 bases). Trimming shortened V by 2 bases and J by 0 bases, and 16 bases separated the two germline ends. Germline CDR1 MNHEY, CDR2 SVGEGT. The length of the CDR3 is 17 residues. CDR3 protein: CASSYGPDILYQETQYF. The CDR3 DNA reads as TGTGCCAGCAGTTACGGCCCGGACATACTGTACCAAGAGACCCAGTACTTC.

This clonotype was observed a few times. This sequence joins TRBV10-3 and TRBJ2-7, with 8 nucleotides matching TRBD1. Germline V gene data show CDR1 as ENHRY and CDR2 as SYGVKD. This CDR3 has 15 amino acids. Germline trimming cut 6 bases from V and 0 bases from J; bases unmatched to any gene: 7. CDR3 nucleotide sequence: TGTGCCATCAGACCTGGACAGGGAAGCTCCTACGAGCAGTACGTC. This encodes CAIRPGQGSSYEQYV.

This clonotype turned up a few times. The chain carries TRBV11-2 and TRBJ1-2; D perhaps matches TRBD1 (5 bases). The CDR3 is 17 residues long. Germline V gene lookup returns CDR1 SGHAT and CDR2 FQNNGV. With 2 bases removed from V and 8 bases from J, the gap between germline ends came to 24 bases. CDR3 bases: TGTGCCAGCAGCTTATGGTCCGGGTGGGGCAGGCGTCAAGGCTACACCTTC. Translating it yields CASSLWSGWGRRQGYTF.

The chain joins TRBV12-3 or TRBV12-4 to TRBJ2-2; a weak D match, TRBD2 (5 bases). The CDR3 loop spans 15 amino acids. The ends were cut back, 8 bases at V and 5 bases at J, with 18 bases in the middle. In DNA form, the CDR3 reads TGTGCCAGCTCCGTGAGGGAGCCCGGAACCGGGGAGCTGTTTTTT. The encoded protein is CASSVREPGTGELFF.

The chain employs TRBV7-3 and TRBJ1-6, with D tentatively TRBD1 (6 bases). The CDR3 loop spans 14 amino acids. V lost 6 bases and J 7 bases, leaving 13 bases between the germline ends. The V gene's germline CDR1 is SGHTA and CDR2 FQGTGA. In nucleotides, the CDR3 is TGTGCCAGCAGACTAGGACAGACCAATTCACCCCTCCACTTT. Its translation is CASRLGQTNSPLHF.

A few counts support this clonotype. V and J are TRBV10-1 and TRBJ2-7; 9 bases map to TRBD2. Germline V gene data show CDR1 as WNHNN and CDR2 as SYGVQD (reference sequence). V was pared by 8 bases and J by 10 bases, with 12 bases of the junction left unmatched. CDR3 size: 13 residues. CDR3 coding DNA: TGCGCCAGCTCGTTAGCGGGGGACCGCGAACAGTACTTC. Translation: CASSLAGDREQYF.

This clonotype appeared a few times. The chain combines TRBV12-3 or TRBV12-4 with TRBJ2-1; D is ambiguous. V gave up 3 bases and J gave up 4 bases, with 19 bases separating them. The CDR3 sequence is 17 residues long. CDR3 region: CASSFRSFSNPYNEQFF. CDR3 nucleotides: TGTGCCAGCAGTTTTCGCAGTTTTTCTAACCCTTACAATGAGCAGTTCTTC.

CDR3 in DNA: TGTGCCAGCAGCACCGGACTAGCGACCTACAATGAGCAGTTCTTC. Its translation is CASSTGLATYNEQFF. The chain employs TRBV5-4 and TRBJ2-1; TRBD2 agrees at 9 bases. V gave up 4 bases and J gave up 2 bases; unmatched junction bases: 4. This CDR3 spans 15 amino acids. Germline V gives CDR1 SGHNT, CDR2 YYREEE (reference sequence).

The chain links TRBV14 to TRBJ1-1, with D unclear. CDR3 size: 12 residues. CDR1 SGHDN and CDR2 FVKESK come from the germline V gene. Trimming cost V 4 bases and J 6 bases, with 9 bases left between them. CDR3 DNA sequence: TGTGCCAGCAGCCGACATCGGGCTGAAGCTTTCTTT. Protein: CASSRHRAEAFF.

The rearrangement links TRBV7-6 to TRBJ1-2, with 9 bases aligning to TRBD1. This CDR3 is 19 amino acids long. Germline V gene data show CDR1 as SGHVS and CDR2 as FNYEAQ. V lost 1 base and J lost 3; bases outside the gene matches: 15. The CDR3 protein is CASSLGRGQGDSKHYGYTF. In DNA, the CDR3 is TGTGCCAGCAGCTTAGGTAGGGGACAGGGAGACTCCAAACACTATGGCTACACCTTC.

This clonotype came up many times. This chain uses TRBV28 with TRBJ2-1; maybe TRBD1 (5 bases). The germline gives CDR1 MDHEN, CDR2 SYDVKM. The V end was cut by 5 bases, the J end by 2 bases, with 19 bases between. The CDR3 extends over 17 amino acids. In nucleotides, the CDR3 is TGTGCCAGCAGTCCCCGACAGTTATACAAGCCCTACAATGAGCAGTTCTTC. Protein sequence: CASSPRQLYKPYNEQFF.